This TCR beta chain was found in a study of blood T cell repertoires in COVID-19. Turning to the study itself: Both acute and convalescent COVID-19 samples were obtained from the United States, Italy and Spain.

TCRdb's table, derived via immunoSEQ multiplex PCR, lists solely in-frame clones and lacks some. Of about 230,000 clones listed, around 84% are singletons. Looked up from germline, CDR1 is SGHDN and CDR2 is FVKESK. CDR3 length: 19 residues. J lost 5 bases, V lost 0 bases, and 18 bases had no gene match. In its sample, this clone was seen a few times. This receptor was taken from a man aged 50 to 59 with COVID-19, enrolled during active disease. This chain connects TRBV14 to TRBJ2-5, with 7 bases aligning to TRBD2. Sequencing input: peripheral blood. CDR3 sequence reads: CASSQDDGGRALLEETQYF. The DNA of the CDR3 is TGTGCCAGCAGCCAAGATGATGGTGGGAGGGCCCTCCTGGAGGAGACCCAGTACTTC.